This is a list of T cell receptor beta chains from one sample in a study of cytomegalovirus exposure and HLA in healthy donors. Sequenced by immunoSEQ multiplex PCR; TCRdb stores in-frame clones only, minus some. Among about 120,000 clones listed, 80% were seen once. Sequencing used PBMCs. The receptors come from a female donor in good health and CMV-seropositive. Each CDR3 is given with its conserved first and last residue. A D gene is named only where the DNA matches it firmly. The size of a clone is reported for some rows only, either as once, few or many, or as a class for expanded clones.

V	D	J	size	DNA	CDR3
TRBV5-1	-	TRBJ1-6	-	TGCGCCAGCAGAGCACAGACAGATTCACCCCTCCACTTT	CASRAQTDSPLHF
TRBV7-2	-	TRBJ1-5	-	TGTGCCAGCAGCCCCAGCGGGGGGCAGCGTCAGCCCCAGCATTTT	CASSPSGGQRQPQHF
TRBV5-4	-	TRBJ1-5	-	TGTGCCAGCCGGGAACACCCACATAGCAATCAGCCCCAGCATTTT	CASREHPHSNQPQHF
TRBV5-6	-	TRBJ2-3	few	TGTGCCAGCAGCTCAATGAGCACAGATACGCAGTATTTT	CASSSMSTDTQYF
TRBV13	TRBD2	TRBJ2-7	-	TGTGCCAGCAGCTTTAGCGGGGCCTACTCCTACGAGCAGTACTTC	CASSFSGAYSYEQYF
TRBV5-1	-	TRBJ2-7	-	TGCGCCAGCAGCTTGCCCGGTGGGGGCCCGGAGCAGTACTTC	CASSLPGGGPEQYF
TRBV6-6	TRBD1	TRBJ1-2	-	TGTGCCAGCAGTCCACGACGGACAGGGGGATATGGCTACACCTTC	CASSPRRTGGYGYTF
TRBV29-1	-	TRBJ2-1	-	TGCAGCGTTTCTGTATTTTCTGGGGCCAATGAGCAGTTCTTC	CSVSVFSGANEQFF
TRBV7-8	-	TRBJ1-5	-	TGTGCCAGCAGCTCTAGGAGGGCCAATCAGCCCCAGCATTTT	CASSSRRANQPQHF
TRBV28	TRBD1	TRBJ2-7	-	TGTGCCAGCAACCCCGGGACAGGGACTTACGAGCAGTACTTC	CASNPGTGTYEQYF
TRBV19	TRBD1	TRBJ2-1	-	TGTGCCACCACAGGGGCACAAAGTGAGCAGTTCTTC	CATTGAQSEQFF
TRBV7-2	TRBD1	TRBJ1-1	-	TGTGCCAGCAGCTTCAAACAGGGGGCATCCACTGAAGCTTTCTTT	CASSFKQGASTEAFF
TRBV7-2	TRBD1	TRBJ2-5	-	TGTGCCAGCACTGCTGGACAGGGGGCGAAGACCCAGTACTTC	CASTAGQGAKTQYF
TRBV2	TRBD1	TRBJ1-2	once	TGTGCCAGCACCTCCACCGGGACAGGATATGGCTACACCTTC	CASTSTGTGYGYTF
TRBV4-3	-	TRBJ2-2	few	TGCGCCAGCAGCCCGCGTGTGGGAGATACCGGGGAGCTGTTTTTT	CASSPRVGDTGELFF
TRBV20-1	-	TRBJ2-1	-	TGCAGTGCGCGAGACTACAATGAGCAGTTCTTC	CSARDYNEQFF
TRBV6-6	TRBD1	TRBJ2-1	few	TGTGCCAGCAGTCAGAGGGGGCAGTACAATGAGCAGTTCTTC	CASSQRGQYNEQFF
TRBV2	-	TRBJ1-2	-	TGTGCCAGCCTCGTGGGTTCGGTTCGGGTGCAGCATGGCTACACCTTC	CASLVGSVRVQHGYTF
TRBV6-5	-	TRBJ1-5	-	TGTGCCAGCAGTTACTCGAGCGGGGAGCAGCCCCAGCATTTT	CASSYSSGEQPQHF
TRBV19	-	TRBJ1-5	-	TGTGCCAGTAGTATACAGGGTACCAATCAGCCCCAGCATTTT	CASSIQGTNQPQHF
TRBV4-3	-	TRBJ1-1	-	TGCGCCAGCAGCCAAGGAGGGATGAACACTGAAGCTTTCTTT	CASSQGGMNTEAFF
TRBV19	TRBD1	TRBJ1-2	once	TGTGCCAGTAGTTTCCCGGACAGGGATGGCTACACCTTC	CASSFPDRDGYTF
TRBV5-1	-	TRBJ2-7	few	TGCGCCAGCAGCTTGGACGTTGAGTGGTATCACGAGCAGTACTTC	CASSLDVEWYHEQYF
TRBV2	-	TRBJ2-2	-	TGTGCCAGCAGTGAGGACTTTTGGAACACCGGGGAGCTGTTTTTT	CASSEDFWNTGELFF
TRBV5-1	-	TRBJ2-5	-	TGCGCCAGCAGCTTCGGAGGCGGAGAAGAGACCCAGTACTTC	CASSFGGGEETQYF
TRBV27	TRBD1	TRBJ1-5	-	TGTGCCAGCAGTCCCTCCGGACAGGGGAATCAGCCCCAGCATTTT	CASSPSGQGNQPQHF
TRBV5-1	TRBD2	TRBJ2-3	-	TGCGCCAGCAGCTTGGGGGGGACTAGCGGAGATACGCAGTATTTT	CASSLGGTSGDTQYF